Listed here is a single T cell receptor (beta chain). Its specificity is not known. V was cut by 0 bases and J by 1 base, with 10 bases left in between. CDR3 size: 16 residues. Germline values: CDR1 LGHDT, CDR2 YNNKEL (reference sequence). This record comes from a study of Ad26.COV2.S vaccination and SARS-CoV-2 variants. Study context: Trial arm assignment for the donor was COV1001 Ad26.COV2.S. Administration of Ad26.COV2.S was intramuscular, either once or twice 56 days apart. Findings and limits, study-wide: It was reported that spike-specific CD8+ and CD4+ T cell responses were substantially broad after vaccination.

Treatment indicated: 15 to 20 received Ad26.COV2.S at low or high dose, single or two shots; five or six received placebo; per-sample allocation not given. Collection of the samples took place on day 63 after the first injection of vaccine or placebo. Adults aged 18-55 years in Boston included the donor. Libraries were prepared by immunoSEQ multiplex PCR; TCRdb keeps only in-frame clonotypes and omits some of them. The sample yields some 500,000 clones, approximately 89% seen once. This chain uses TRBV3-1 (or the pseudogene TRBV3-2) with TRBJ2-1; D ambiguous. Sample: peripheral blood, taken in a trial of Ad26.COV2.S vaccine versus placebo. This TCR was recovered from a person aged 18 to 59 who received the Ad26.COV2.S COVID-19 vaccine or a placebo. CDR3 in amino acids: CASSQDSGYSYNEQFF. The CDR3 DNA sequence: TGTGCCAGCAGCCAAGATTCCGGGTATTCCTACAATGAGCAGTTCTTC.